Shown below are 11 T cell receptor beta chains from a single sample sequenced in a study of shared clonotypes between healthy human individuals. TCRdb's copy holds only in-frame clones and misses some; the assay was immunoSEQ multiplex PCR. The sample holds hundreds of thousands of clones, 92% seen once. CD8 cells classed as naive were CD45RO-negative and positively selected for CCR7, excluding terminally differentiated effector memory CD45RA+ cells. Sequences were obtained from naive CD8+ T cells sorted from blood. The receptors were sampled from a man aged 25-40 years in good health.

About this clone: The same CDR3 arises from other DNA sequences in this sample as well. The CDR3 loop is CASSSPSYEQYF. The CDR3 coding sequence is TGTGCCAGCAGCTCCCCCTCCTACGAGCAGTACTTC. The chain joins TRBV7-9 to TRBJ2-7, with D unclear. Germline assignment: CDR1 SEHNR and CDR2 FQNEAQ (reference sequence). Trimming took 4 bases from V and 0 from J, leaving 4 bases between them. There are 12 residues in the CDR3.

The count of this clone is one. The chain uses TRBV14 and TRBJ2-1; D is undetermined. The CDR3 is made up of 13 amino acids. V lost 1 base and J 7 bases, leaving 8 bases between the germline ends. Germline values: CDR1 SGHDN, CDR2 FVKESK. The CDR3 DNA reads TGTGCCAGCAGCCAAGCCTTGAGGAATGAGCAGTTCTTC. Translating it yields CASSQALRNEQFF.

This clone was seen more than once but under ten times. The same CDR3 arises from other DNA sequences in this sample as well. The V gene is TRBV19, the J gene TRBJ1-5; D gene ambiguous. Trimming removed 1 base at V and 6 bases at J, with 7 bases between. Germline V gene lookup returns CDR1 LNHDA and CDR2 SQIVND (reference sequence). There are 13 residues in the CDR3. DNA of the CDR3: TGTGCCAGTAGTATAGTGGTCGGTCAGCCCCAGCATTTT. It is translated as CASSIVVGQPQHF.

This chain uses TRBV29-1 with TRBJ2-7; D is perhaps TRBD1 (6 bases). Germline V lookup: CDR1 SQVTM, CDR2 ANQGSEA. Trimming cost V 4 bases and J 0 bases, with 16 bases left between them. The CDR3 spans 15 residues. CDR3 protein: CSVAVGTKSSYEQYF. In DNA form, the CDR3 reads TGCAGCGTTGCCGTGGGGACAAAGAGCTCCTACGAGCAGTACTTC.

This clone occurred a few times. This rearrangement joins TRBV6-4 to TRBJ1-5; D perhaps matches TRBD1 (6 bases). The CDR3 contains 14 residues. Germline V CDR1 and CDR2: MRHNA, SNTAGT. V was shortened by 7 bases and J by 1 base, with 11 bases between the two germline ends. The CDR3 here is CASTRDISNQPQHF. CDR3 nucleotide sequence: TGTGCCAGCACCCGGGACATAAGCAATCAGCCCCAGCATTTT.

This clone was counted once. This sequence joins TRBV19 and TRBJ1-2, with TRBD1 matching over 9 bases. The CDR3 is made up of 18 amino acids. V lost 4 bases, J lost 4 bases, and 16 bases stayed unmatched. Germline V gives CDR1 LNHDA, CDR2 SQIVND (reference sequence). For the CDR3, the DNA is TGTGCCAGTAGTAAAGCCCCGGGACAGGGTCAGAAATTCTATGGCTACACCTTC. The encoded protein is CASSKAPGQGQKFYGYTF.

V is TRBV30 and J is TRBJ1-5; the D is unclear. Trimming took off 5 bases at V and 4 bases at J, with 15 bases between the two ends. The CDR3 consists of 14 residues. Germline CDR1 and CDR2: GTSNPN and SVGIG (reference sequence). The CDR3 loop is CAWQEIQGNQPQHF. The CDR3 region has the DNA TGTGCCTGGCAGGAGATTCAAGGTAATCAGCCCCAGCATTTT. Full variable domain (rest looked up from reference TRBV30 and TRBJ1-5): SQTIHQWPATLVQPVGSPLSLECTVEGTSNPNLYWYRQAAGRGLQLLFYSVGIGQISSEVPQNLSASRPQDRQFILSSKKLLLSDSGFYLCAWQEIQGNQPQHFGDGTRLSIL.

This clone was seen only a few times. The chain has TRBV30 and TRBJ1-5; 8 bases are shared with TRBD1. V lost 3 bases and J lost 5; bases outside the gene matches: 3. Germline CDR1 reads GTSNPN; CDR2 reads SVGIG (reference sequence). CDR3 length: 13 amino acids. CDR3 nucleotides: TGTGCCTGGAGAGCGACAGGGGATCAGCCCCAGCATTTT. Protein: CAWRATGDQPQHF.

CDR3 DNA sequence: TGTGCTAGTGGTTTGGCCCCAGCCCGGCCCACAGATACGCAGTATTTT. It translates to CASGLAPARPTDTQYF. The gene calls are TRBV12-5 and TRBJ2-3; D is unclear. Germline values: CDR1 LGHNT, CDR2 FRNRAP. CDR3 size: 16 residues. Trimming cost V 1 base and J 2 bases, with 13 bases left between them.

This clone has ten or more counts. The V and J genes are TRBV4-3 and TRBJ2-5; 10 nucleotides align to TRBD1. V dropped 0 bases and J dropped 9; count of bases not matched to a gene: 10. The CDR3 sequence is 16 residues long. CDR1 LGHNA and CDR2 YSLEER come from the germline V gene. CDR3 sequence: CASSQDAGTGEGAQYF. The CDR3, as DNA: TGCGCCAGCAGCCAAGATGCTGGGACAGGGGAGGGTGCCCAGTACTTC.

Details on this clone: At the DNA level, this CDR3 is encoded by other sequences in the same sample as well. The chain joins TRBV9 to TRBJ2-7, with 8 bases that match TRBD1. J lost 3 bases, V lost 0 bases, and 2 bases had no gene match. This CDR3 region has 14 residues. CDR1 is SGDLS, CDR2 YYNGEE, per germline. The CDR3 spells CASSVEDRGYEQYF. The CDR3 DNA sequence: TGTGCCAGCAGCGTAGAAGACAGGGGCTACGAGCAGTACTTC.